These 26 T cell receptor beta chains originate from one sample sequenced in a study of graft-versus-host responses after intestinal transplantation. Grafts had their tissue processed, releasing intraepithelial and lamina propria lymphocytes. Only in-frame clones appear in the TCRdb table, and some are missing; sequencing was by immunoSEQ multiplex PCR. The sample contains 3,500 to 5,000 clones, 76% of which appear only once. The specimen was ileum tissue, collected 338 days after intestinal transplantation. The source of these receptors is a human patient who received an intestinal transplant, so some T cells may come from the graft donor.

This clone was detected a few times. The gene calls are TRBV6-5 and TRBJ1-1; possibly TRBD1 for D (6 bases). The length of the CDR3 is 14 residues. Trimming left V 6 bases short and J 1 base short, with 12 bases between. CDR1 MNHEY and CDR2 SVGAGI come from the germline V gene. CDR3 residues: CASRSGGANTEAFF. CDR3 sequence (DNA): TGTGCCAGCAGGAGTGGGGGGGCGAACACTGAAGCTTTCTTT.

This clone appeared a few times. Germline is not matched at one junction end, which may reflect a read error. V is TRBV7-9 and J is TRBJ2-3; TRBD2 matches at 9 bases. Germline lookup yields CDR1 SEHNR and CDR2 FQNEAQ (reference sequence). The CDR3 has 15 amino acids. The CDR3: CATSPGLALTDTQYF. The CDR3 region has the DNA TGTGCCACCAGCCCCGGACTAGCGCTCACAGATACGCAGTATTTT. Looking up the rest from reference TRBV7-9 and TRBJ2-3 gives the full variable domain: DTGVSQNPRHKITKRGQNVTFRCDPISEHNRLYWYRQTLGQGPEFLTYFQNEAQLEKSRLLSDRFSAERPKGSFSTLEIQRTEQGDSAMYLCATSPGLALTDTQYFGPGTRLTVL.

The J gene is TRBJ2-5, the V gene TRBV6-5, with 7 bases lining up with TRBD1. Per the germline V gene, CDR1 is MNHEY and CDR2 is SVGAGI. The CDR3 is 14 residues long. V trimming: 6 bases; J trimming: 4 bases; junction bases outside the gene matches: 8. CDR3 residues: CASRRGGQGETQYF. For the CDR3, the DNA is TGTGCCAGCAGGAGAGGGGGCCAAGGAGAGACCCAGTACTTC.

V gene TRBV2 combines with J gene TRBJ2-5; possible D gene TRBD2, 5 bases. Judging by the DNA end, TRBJ2-7 fits better; the J call may be wrong. Germline V gene sequence: CDR1 SNHLY, CDR2 FYNNEI. The CDR3 length is 14 residues. CDR3 nucleotide sequence: TGTGCCAGCAAGTTAGCGCTGAGCTCCTACGAGCAGTACTTC. Translation gives CASKLALSSYEQYF.

CDR3 residues: CASSPPTGGAYNEQFF. The CDR3 nucleotides read TGTGCCAGCTCACCGCCGACAGGGGGAGCCTACAATGAGCAGTTCTTC. The genes are TRBV18 and TRBJ2-1; TRBD1 agrees at 9 bases. This CDR3 contains 16 residues. Germline-derived CDR1 and CDR2 are KGHSH and LQKENI. The J segment lost 2 bases and the V segment lost 3 bases, leaving 5 bases of the junction unmatched.

The V and J genes are TRBV9 and TRBJ2-6, with TRBD1 identical over 7 bases. CDR3 size: 16 residues. Germline assignment: CDR1 SGDLS and CDR2 YYNGEE. The V and J ends lost 3 bases and 2 bases, in that order; junction bases with no gene match: 5. This CDR3 reads CASSANRGTGANVLTF. Written as DNA, the CDR3 is TGTGCCAGCAGCGCCAACAGGGGTACTGGGGCCAACGTCCTGACTTTC.

The chain uses TRBV7-2 and TRBJ2-7; D uncertain. Trimming removed 5 bases from V and 5 bases from J, with 16 bases in between. Germline V gene sequence: CDR1 SGHTA, CDR2 FQGNSA. The CDR3 totals 14 residues. For the CDR3, the DNA is TGTGCCAGCAGCCCGCGGCGGTCTTTACACGAGCAGTACTTC. Translated: CASSPRRSLHEQYF. Full variable domain (missing parts from reference TRBV7-2 and TRBJ2-7): GAGVSQSPSNKVTEKGKDVELRCDPISGHTALYWYRQSLGQGLEFLIYFQGNSAPDKSGLPSDRFSAERTGGSVSTLTIQRTQQEDSAVYLCASSPRRSLHEQYFGPGTRLTVT.

The CDR3 is CASSPPGQGLSKNIQYF. The CDR3, as DNA: TGTGCCAGCAGCCCCCCGGGACAGGGTCTTAGCAAAAACATTCAGTACTTC. The gene calls are TRBV2 and TRBJ2-4; 9 bases align to TRBD1. The ends lost 6 bases at V and 3 bases at J; junction bases unmatched: 12. The germline gives CDR1 SNHLY, CDR2 FYNNEI. There are 17 residues in the CDR3.

The chain is built from TRBV7-2 and TRBJ2-7; 9 nucleotides match TRBD1. The V gene end was trimmed by 5 bases and the J gene end by 3 bases; junction bases not matched to a gene: 8. This CDR3 comprises 15 residues. Germline V gene data show CDR1 as SGHTA and CDR2 as FQGNSA. CDR3 residues: CASSRTGGTIYEQYF. The CDR3, as DNA: TGTGCCAGCAGCCGAACAGGGGGCACCATCTACGAGCAGTACTTC.

The chain uses TRBV5-1 and TRBJ2-1; D not certain. V was cut by 3 bases and J by 4 bases, with 8 bases left in between. The CDR3 consists of 13 residues. Germline values: CDR1 SGHRS, CDR2 YFSETQ. The CDR3 DNA sequence: TGCGCCAGCAGCTCCGACGGGTACAATGAGCAGTTCTTC. Encoded protein: CASSSDGYNEQFF. Supplemented by reference TRBV5-1 and TRBJ2-1, the full variable domain reads KAGVTQTPRYLIKTRGQQVTLSCSPISGHRSVSWYQQTPGQGLQFLFEYFSETQRNKGNFPGRFSGRQFSNSRSEMNVSTLELGDSALYLCASSSDGYNEQFFGPGTRLTVL.

This clone counts as medium-sized. The J gene is TRBJ1-1, the V gene TRBV6-4; 8 bases align to TRBD1. Germline V CDR1 and CDR2: MRHNA, SNTAGT. Trimming cost V 3 bases and J 1 base; bases outside gene matches: 4. CDR3 size: 15 residues. DNA for the CDR3: TGTGCCAGCAGTGAAACAGGGGGGGCGAACACTGAAGCTTTCTTT. This encodes CASSETGGANTEAFF.

CDR3 amino acids: CASKTGTGIGEQYF. For the CDR3, the DNA is TGTGCCAGCAAAACCGGGACAGGGATTGGCGAGCAGTACTTC. The chain is built from TRBV6-7 and TRBJ2-7; 9 bases agree with TRBD1. TRBV6-7 is labeled an ORF, and its function is uncertain. The CDR3 is 14 residues long. V lost 7 bases to trimming and J lost 6 bases; unmatched junction nucleotides: 10.

The chain couples TRBV28 to TRBJ2-2; D remains unclear. Trimming took off 8 bases at V and 3 bases at J, with 10 bases between the two ends. CDR1 is MDHEN and CDR2 is SYDVKM in the germline V gene. This CDR3 is built from 13 residues. CDR3 bases: TGTGCCAGCGTGGGCAGCCACACCGGGGAGCTGTTTTTT. Protein: CASVGSHTGELFF.

This sequence joins TRBV18 and TRBJ2-2; no clear D. Trimming cost V 2 bases and J 3 bases, with 16 bases left between them. There are 17 residues in the CDR3. Germline lookup yields CDR1 KGHSH and CDR2 LQKENI. For the CDR3, the DNA is TGTGCCAGCTCACCAGGAAGAGGCGAAACCGACACCGGGGAGCTGTTTTTT. Its protein product is CASSPGRGETDTGELFF.

The chain is built from TRBV2 and TRBJ2-7; 10 bases are shared with TRBD1. V was pared by 8 bases and J by 4 bases, with 5 bases of the junction left unmatched. Germline CDR1 SNHLY, CDR2 FYNNEI. CDR3 length: 13 amino acids. The CDR3 loop is CASGGQGGYEQYF. The CDR3 nucleotides read TGTGCCAGCGGAGGACAGGGGGGATACGAGCAGTACTTC.

Only a few counts were recorded for this clone. The CDR3 protein is CASSDTSGGADTQYF. CDR3 DNA sequence: TGTGCCAGCAGTGACACTAGCGGGGGGGCAGATACGCAGTATTTT. The chain joins TRBV6-4 to TRBJ2-3; 13 positions match TRBD2. CDR3 size: 15 residues. Germline lookup yields CDR1 MRHNA and CDR2 SNTAGT. Unmatched junction bases numbered 0, after V lost 2 bases and J lost 4 bases.

The chain links TRBV19 to TRBJ1-5; D possibly corresponds to TRBD1 (5 bases). Trimming pared 6 bases from V and 3 bases from J, leaving 9 bases between. The CDR3 consists of 13 residues. The germline CDR1 and CDR2 sequences are LNHDA and SQIVND (reference sequence). CDR3 DNA sequence: TGTGCCAGTAGCCGACAGACCAATCAGCCCCAGCATTTT. Translating it yields CASSRQTNQPQHF. The full variable domain, rest sourced from reference TRBV19 and TRBJ1-5, is DGGITQSPKYLFRKEGQNVTLSCEQNLNHDAMYWYRQDPGQGLRLIYYSQIVNDFQKGDIAEGYSVSREKKESFPLTVTSAQKNPTAFYLCASSRQTNQPQHFGDGTRLSIL.

This clone appeared once. The chain couples TRBV4-1 to TRBJ2-1, with D unclear. The CDR3 contains 17 residues. CDR1 and CDR2 from the germline V gene are MGHRA and YSYEKL. The ends were cut back, 0 bases at V and 3 bases at J, with 15 bases in the middle. CDR3 DNA sequence: TGCGCCAGCAGCCAAGATCGAACCGACTTGGGCTACAATGAGCAGTTCTTC. As protein: CASSQDRTDLGYNEQFF.

This clone was observed a handful of times. CDR3 bases: TGTGCCAGCAGTTACCCACAGACCCGAATAAGGCTCCATCCAGCGGGGCAAGAGACCCAGTACTTC. Translated, it gives CASSYPQTRIRLHPAGQETQYF. J is TRBJ2-5 and V is TRBV6-9, with TRBD2 identical over 7 bases. The CDR3 covers 22 residues. J gave up 2 bases and V 3 bases, and 27 bases lay outside the gene matches. CDR1 and CDR2 from the germline V gene are MNHGY and SVAAGI.

This rearrangement joins TRBV15 to TRBJ2-6, with no clear D. V shed 0 bases and J shed 0 bases, with 3 bases lying between them. Germline V gene lookup returns CDR1 LNHNV and CDR2 YYDKDF (reference sequence). The CDR3 loop spans 15 amino acids. This CDR3 is CATSRDNSGANVLTF. The CDR3 bases are TGTGCCACCAGCAGAGACAACTCTGGGGCCAACGTCCTGACTTTC.

The chain uses TRBV6-5 and TRBJ2-1; 9 bases agree with TRBD1. The CDR3 sequence is 13 residues long. Germline CDR1 and CDR2: MNHEY and SVGAGI. The V and J ends lost 8 bases and 4 bases, in that order; junction bases with no gene match: 3. The CDR3 here is CASGTGLYNEQFF. In DNA form, the CDR3 reads TGTGCCAGCGGGACAGGGCTTTACAATGAGCAGTTCTTC.

CDR3 region: CASSLGGSNQPQHF. The CDR3 DNA reads as TGTGCCAGCAGCCTCGGGGGGTCGAATCAGCCCCAGCATTTT. The rearrangement links TRBV14 to TRBJ1-5; maybe TRBD1 (5 bases). Germline loops: CDR1 SGHDN, CDR2 FVKESK. Trimming removed 4 bases at V and 4 bases at J, with 11 bases between. This CDR3 spans 14 amino acids.

The chain uses TRBV2 and TRBJ2-5, with unresolved D. The CDR3 extends over 12 amino acids. From germline, CDR1 is SNHLY and CDR2 FYNNEI. The V end lost 0 bases, the J end lost 11 bases, and 10 bases lay between the germline ends. CDR3 DNA: TGTGCCAGCAGTGAAGCGCTTCCGGAGCAGTACTTC. It yields the protein CASSEALPEQYF.

Only a few counts were recorded for this clone. The chain couples TRBV5-1 to TRBJ2-2, with D perhaps matching TRBD1 (6 bases). The V gene's germline CDR1 is SGHRS and CDR2 YFSETQ. The CDR3 sequence is 15 residues long. Trimming removed 6 bases at V and 5 bases at J, with 17 bases between. The CDR3 nucleotides read TGCGCCAGCACGTCGGGACACCTCGGGACCGGGGAGCTGTTTTTT. The encoded protein is CASTSGHLGTGELFF.

The chain combines TRBV2 with TRBJ2-3; D unclear. The V end lost 2 bases, the J end lost 1 base, and 4 bases lay between the germline ends. This CDR3 comprises 13 residues. Germline CDR1 and CDR2: SNHLY and FYNNEI. The CDR3 DNA reads as TGTGCCAGCAGTGAAACGGGCACAGATACGCAGTATTTT. Translating gives CASSETGTDTQYF.

The chain recombines TRBV5-1 with TRBJ2-3, with 13 bases identical to TRBD2. Germline CDR1 SGHRS, CDR2 YFSETQ. The trim removed 5 bases at V and 1 base at J, leaving 4 bases unmatched. The CDR3 has 16 amino acids. In nucleotides, the CDR3 is TGCGCCAGCAGGGGGACTAGCGGGATAGGCACAGATACGCAGTATTTT. Protein: CASRGTSGIGTDTQYF.